These T cell receptor beta chains were read from a single sample in a study of blood T cell repertoires in COVID-19. Using immunoSEQ multiplex PCR, the repertoire was profiled, and TCRdb retains in-frame clones only, with some absent. This table holds roughly 290,000 clones, about 89% found once. The specimen was peripheral blood. These receptors were obtained from a woman aged 60 to 75 with acute or convalescent COVID-19. Both conserved end residues are part of each CDR3. A D gene is named only where the DNA matches it firmly.

. | TRBJ1-4 | TRBV9 | TGTGCCAGTAAAGAGACAGCACGAGATGAAAAACTGTTTTTT | CASKETARDEKLFF
TRBD2 | TRBJ2-2 | TRBV10-3 | TGTGCCTTACGGACTAGCGGGGACCCGAACACCGGGGAGCTGTTTTTT | CALRTSGDPNTGELFF
TRBD1 | TRBJ1-5 | TRBV19 | TGTGCCAGTAGTAAGAAGCCGGGACAGGGGAATCAGCCCCAGCATTTT | CASSKKPGQGNQPQHF
TRBD1 | TRBJ1-5 | TRBV19 | TGTGCCAGTAGTATAGGACAGGGCGGCAATCAGCCCCAGCATTTT | CASSIGQGGNQPQHF
. | TRBJ2-7 | TRBV2 | TGTGCCAGCAGACCCTACGTCTCCTACGAGCAGTACTTC | CASRPYVSYEQYF
. | TRBJ2-7 | TRBV18 | TGTGCCAGCTCACCACCAGGGAGCTCCTACGAGCAGTACTTC | CASSPPGSSYEQYF
. | TRBJ2-3 | TRBV15 | TGTGCCACCAGCGACGACAGGTTCGGCACAGATACGCAGTATTTT | CATSDDRFGTDTQYF
. | TRBJ1-6 | TRBV4-3 | TGCGCCAGCAGCCAAGATGATTTGGGGCTGAGCTCCTATAATTCACCCCTCCACTTT | CASSQDDLGLSSYNSPLHF
TRBD1 | TRBJ2-1 | TRBV28 | TGTGCCAGCAGCCCATTAAGAGGGGGCGATGAGCAGTTCTTC | CASSPLRGGDEQFF
TRBD1 | TRBJ2-7 | TRBV7-2 | TGTGCCAGCAGCTTAGCGAGACAGGGCGACGAGCAGTACTTC | CASSLARQGDEQYF
. | TRBJ1-1 | TRBV2 | TGTGCCAGCAGTGAGGGGCTGCCCAACACTGAAGCTTTCTTT | CASSEGLPNTEAFF
TRBD2 | TRBJ2-7 | TRBV6-5 | TGTGCCAGCAAAAAGGGGACTAGCGGGATGGTGCAGTACTTC | CASKKGTSGMVQYF
TRBD1 | TRBJ1-2 | TRBV3-1/TRBV3-2 | TGTGCCAGCAGCCAAGATTTGACAGGGGGGTCAATGGTCTATGGCTACACCTTC | CASSQDLTGGSMVYGYTF